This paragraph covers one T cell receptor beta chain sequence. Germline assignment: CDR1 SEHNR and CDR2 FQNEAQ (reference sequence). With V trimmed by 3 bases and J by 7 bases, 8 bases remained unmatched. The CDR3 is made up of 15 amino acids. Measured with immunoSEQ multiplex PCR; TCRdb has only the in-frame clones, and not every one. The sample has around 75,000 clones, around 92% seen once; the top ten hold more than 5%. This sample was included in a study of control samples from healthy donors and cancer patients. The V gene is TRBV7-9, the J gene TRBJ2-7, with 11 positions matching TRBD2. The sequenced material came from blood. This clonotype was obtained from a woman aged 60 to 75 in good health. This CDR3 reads CASSFGGSGGVEQYF. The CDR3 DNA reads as TGTGCCAGCAGCTTCGGTGGTAGCGGGGGGGTGGAGCAGTACTTC.